This T cell receptor (beta chain) was captured in a study of human T cells and chemical hapten exposure (dated by TCRdb to about 2021). Regarding the complete study: For sensitization, 2% DPC in acetone was applied to an approximately 2 cm by approximately 2 cm area of upper inner arm skin. Patients additionally received weekly therapeutic DPC doses to the scalp throughout the roughly 25-week study period. Peripheral blood TCR repertoire changes were tracked in vivo in alopecia patients during primary and secondary sensitization to the hapten diphenylcyclopropenone (DPC). The patient cohort, mostly female, included alopecia areata with under or over 50% scalp involvement, alopecia totalis and alopecia universalis. For TCR sequencing, blood came from 25 to 35 alopecia patients at anywhere from one to four time points (pre-sensitization, 2, 6 and 24 weeks). Libraries were combined into a pool for sequencing, and differences in TCR yield between samples came mainly from small differences in library volumes within the pool. Blood samples were taken from patients before sensitization (week 0) and at 2, 6 and about 24 weeks after DPC sensitization. Patch testing was performed on the upper back with Finn chambers containing 0.01% DPC, and the patch tests were scored after 6 days according to International Contact Dermatitis Research Group standards. Results and caveats for the whole study, not just this receptor: After repeated subsampling, the strength of the expansion versus patch-test correlation and the threshold at which it became significant changed. Significantly more large CDR3 similarity clusters were formed by expanded TCRs than by pre-sensitization or healthy control sets, consistent with antigen-driven responses. Alopecia, a presumed autoimmune disease, was present in all patients, so the immune response of the patients might differ from that of healthy individuals. DPC sensitization did not change how many TCRs were above 1 in 1000 frequency, and no evidence was found of alterations in global repertoire structure. The number of PT1 expanded TCRs positively correlated with patch test score, significant at thresholds 8, 16 and 32 but not 4.

What this sample's time point label stands for: patch test 1, 2 weeks after DPC sensitization. Interpreted using the paper, the treatment or condition label stands for: therapeutic diphenylcyclopropenone sensitization with weekly scalp DPC. Blood at each patch-test visit was drawn before the patch test was applied. To be eligible, patients had to be aged 18 to 70, diagnosed with alopecia and judged suitable for DPC therapy, while pregnant patients were excluded. Total RNA was isolated from unfractionated whole blood collected in Tempus Blood RNA tubes. In its sample, this clonotype was seen a few times. Its antigen is currently not known. Per-nucleotide qualities are absent, and no much larger clonotype sits a single base away. From its cysteine to its phenylalanine, the CDR3 spans 14 amino acids. This entry keeps only the CDR3 DNA: 42 bases, framed from base 1. V drops 4 bases and J drops 1 base, leaving 10 bases in between. The germline V gene (reference sequence) yields LGHDT for CDR1 and YNNKEL for CDR2.

Libraries were made using RACE. Data came from a NextSeq 500. During library preparation, unique molecular identifiers were attached to individual cDNA molecules so that TCRs could be counted in a quantitative, reproducible way. Each blood RNA sample was used to sequence both TCR alpha and TCR beta chains. The original pipeline was this. Samples had a median of around 92,000 TCRs, with a range from roughly 20,000 to 690,600. The Decombinator software suite was used to annotate the V, J and CDR3 of the TCR reads. To make PS versus PT1 abundance plots, every sample was subsampled to the same number of TCRs (28,000). Expanded TCRs were defined as absent before sensitization and observed at least eight times at the 2-week time point. Starting from the raw public reads, TCRdb applied fastp trimming at Q25, assembled clones with MiXCR and retained in-frame beta chains. Identical CDR3 proteins give one entry, which carries the most common genes and DNA. Here the V and J calls rest on TCRdb's processing, not on the authors' analysis. This sample comprises just over 80,000 distinct CDR3 sequences, about 10% of them detected only once. 4% to 5.5% of the sample is taken by the ten largest.

The chain employs TRBV3-1 and TRBJ1-2, with the D gene uncertain. The TCR comes from a woman in her 50s with alopecia areata. Some clones in this sample may be carry-over from other donors' samples. Sequences were derived from whole blood, sampled in connection with sensitization to the hapten diphenylcyclopropenone (DPC). The CDR3 has the sequence CASSRQDLNYGYTF. DNA sequence: TGTGCCAGCAGCCGACAAGATCTTAACTATGGCTACACCTTC.